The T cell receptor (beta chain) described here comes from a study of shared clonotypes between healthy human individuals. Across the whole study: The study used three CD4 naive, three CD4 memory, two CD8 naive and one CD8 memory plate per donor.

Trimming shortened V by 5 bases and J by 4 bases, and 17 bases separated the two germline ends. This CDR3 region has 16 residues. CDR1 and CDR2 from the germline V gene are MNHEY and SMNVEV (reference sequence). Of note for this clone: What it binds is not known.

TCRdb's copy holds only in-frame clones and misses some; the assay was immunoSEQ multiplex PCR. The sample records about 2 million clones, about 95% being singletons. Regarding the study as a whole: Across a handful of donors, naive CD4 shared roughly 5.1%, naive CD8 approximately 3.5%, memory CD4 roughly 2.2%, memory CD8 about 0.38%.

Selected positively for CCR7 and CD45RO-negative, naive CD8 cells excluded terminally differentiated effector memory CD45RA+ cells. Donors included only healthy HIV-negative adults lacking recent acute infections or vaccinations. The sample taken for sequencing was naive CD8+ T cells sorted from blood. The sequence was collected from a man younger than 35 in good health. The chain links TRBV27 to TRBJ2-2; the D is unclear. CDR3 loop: CASSPHFSPPTGELFF. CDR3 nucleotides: TGTGCCAGCAGTCCCCACTTTTCCCCTCCCACCGGGGAGCTGTTTTTT.